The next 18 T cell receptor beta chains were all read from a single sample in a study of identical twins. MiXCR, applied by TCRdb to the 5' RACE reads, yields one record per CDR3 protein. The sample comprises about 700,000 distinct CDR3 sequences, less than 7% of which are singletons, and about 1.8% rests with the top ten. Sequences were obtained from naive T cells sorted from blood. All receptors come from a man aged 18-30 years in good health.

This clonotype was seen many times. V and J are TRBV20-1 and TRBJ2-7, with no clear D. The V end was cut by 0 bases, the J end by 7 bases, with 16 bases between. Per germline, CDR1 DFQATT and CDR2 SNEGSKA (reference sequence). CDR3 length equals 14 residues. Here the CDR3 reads CSAREERLLGEQYF. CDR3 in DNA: TGCAGTGCTAGAGAGGAGCGCCTGTTGGGAGAGCAGTACTTC.

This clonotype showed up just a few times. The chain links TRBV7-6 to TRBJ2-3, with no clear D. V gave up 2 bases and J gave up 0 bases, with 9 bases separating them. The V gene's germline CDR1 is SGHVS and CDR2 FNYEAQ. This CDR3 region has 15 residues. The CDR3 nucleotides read TGTGCCAGCAGCTTACTGGTCTTCAGCACAGATACGCAGTATTTT. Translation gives CASSLLVFSTDTQYF.

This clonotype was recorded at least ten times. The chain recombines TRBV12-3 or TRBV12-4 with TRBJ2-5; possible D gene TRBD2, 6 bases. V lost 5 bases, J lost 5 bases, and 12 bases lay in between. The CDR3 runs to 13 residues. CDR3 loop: CASSRLVRETQYF. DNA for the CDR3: TGTGCCAGCAGTAGACTAGTGAGGGAGACCCAGTACTTC.

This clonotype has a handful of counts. CDR3: CSAIPGGNGELFF. The CDR3 bases are TGCAGTGCTATCCCGGGGGGCAACGGGGAGCTGTTTTTT. The genes are TRBV20-1 and TRBJ2-2; D perhaps matches TRBD2 (7 bases). V shed 4 bases and J shed 7 bases, with 13 bases lying between them. Germline V lookup: CDR1 DFQATT, CDR2 SNEGSKA (reference sequence). CDR3 size: 13 residues.

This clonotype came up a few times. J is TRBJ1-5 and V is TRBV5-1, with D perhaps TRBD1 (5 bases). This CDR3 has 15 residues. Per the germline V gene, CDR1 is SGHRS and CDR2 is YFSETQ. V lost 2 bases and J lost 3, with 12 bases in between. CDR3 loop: CASSFGGDTNQPQHF. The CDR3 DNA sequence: TGCGCCAGCAGCTTCGGGGGAGACACCAATCAGCCCCAGCATTTT.

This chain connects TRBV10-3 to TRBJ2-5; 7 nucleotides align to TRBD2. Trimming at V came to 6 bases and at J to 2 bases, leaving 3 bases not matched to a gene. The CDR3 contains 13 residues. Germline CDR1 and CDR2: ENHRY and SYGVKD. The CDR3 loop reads CAIRGRVQETQYF. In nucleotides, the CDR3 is TGTGCCATCAGAGGGAGGGTACAAGAGACCCAGTACTTC.

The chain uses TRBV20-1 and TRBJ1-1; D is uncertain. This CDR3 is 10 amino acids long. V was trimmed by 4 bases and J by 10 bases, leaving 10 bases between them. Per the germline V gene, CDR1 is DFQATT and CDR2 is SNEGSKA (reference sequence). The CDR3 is CSATGYTAFF. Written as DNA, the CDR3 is TGCAGTGCTACGGGATATACAGCTTTCTTT.

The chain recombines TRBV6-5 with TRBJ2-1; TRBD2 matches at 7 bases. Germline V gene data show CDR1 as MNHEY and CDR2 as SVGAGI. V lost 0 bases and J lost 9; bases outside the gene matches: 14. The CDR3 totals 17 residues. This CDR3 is CASSYSLGGRAWAEQFF. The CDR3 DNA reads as TGTGCCAGCAGTTACTCGTTGGGTGGGAGGGCCTGGGCTGAGCAGTTCTTC.

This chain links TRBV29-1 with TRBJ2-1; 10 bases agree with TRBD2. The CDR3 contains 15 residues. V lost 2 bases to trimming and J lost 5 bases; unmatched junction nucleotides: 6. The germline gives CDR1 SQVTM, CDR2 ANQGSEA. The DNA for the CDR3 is TGCAGCGTTGAACGAGCGGGAGGGGCCCACAATGAGCAGTTCTTC. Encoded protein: CSVERAGGAHNEQFF.

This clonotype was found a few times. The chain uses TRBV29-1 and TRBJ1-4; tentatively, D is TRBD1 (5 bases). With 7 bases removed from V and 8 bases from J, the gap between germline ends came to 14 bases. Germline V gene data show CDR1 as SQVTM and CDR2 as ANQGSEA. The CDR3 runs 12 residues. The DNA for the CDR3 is TGCAGCGGGGGACGAAGAAGAGAAAAACTGTTTTTT. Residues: CSGGRRREKLFF.

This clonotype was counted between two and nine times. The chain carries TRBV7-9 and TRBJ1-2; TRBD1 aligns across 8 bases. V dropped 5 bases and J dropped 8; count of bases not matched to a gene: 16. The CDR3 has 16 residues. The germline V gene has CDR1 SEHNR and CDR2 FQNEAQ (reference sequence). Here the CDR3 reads CASSPEPRMTGDGYTF. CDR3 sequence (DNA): TGTGCCAGCAGCCCGGAACCCCGCATGACAGGGGACGGCTACACCTTC.

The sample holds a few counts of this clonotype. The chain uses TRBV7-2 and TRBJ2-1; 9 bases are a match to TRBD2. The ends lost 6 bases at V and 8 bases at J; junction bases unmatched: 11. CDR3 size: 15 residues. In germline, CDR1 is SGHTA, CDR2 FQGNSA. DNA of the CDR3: TGTGCCAGCAGGCCGCGGACTAGCGCTGGCCATGAGCAGTTCTTC. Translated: CASRPRTSAGHEQFF.

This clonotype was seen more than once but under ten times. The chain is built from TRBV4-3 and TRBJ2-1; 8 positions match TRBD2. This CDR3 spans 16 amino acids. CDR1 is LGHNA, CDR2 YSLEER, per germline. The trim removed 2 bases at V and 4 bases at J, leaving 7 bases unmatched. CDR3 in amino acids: CASSQTAGVPYNEQFF. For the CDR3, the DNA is TGCGCCAGCAGCCAAACAGCGGGAGTCCCATACAATGAGCAGTTCTTC.

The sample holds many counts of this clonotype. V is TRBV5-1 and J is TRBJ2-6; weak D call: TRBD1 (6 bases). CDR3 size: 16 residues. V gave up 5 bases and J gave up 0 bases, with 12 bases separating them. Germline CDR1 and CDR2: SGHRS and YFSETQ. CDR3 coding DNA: TGCGCCAGCAGTTCCTGGACAGCCTCTGGGGCCAACGTCCTGACTTTC. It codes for CASSSWTASGANVLTF.

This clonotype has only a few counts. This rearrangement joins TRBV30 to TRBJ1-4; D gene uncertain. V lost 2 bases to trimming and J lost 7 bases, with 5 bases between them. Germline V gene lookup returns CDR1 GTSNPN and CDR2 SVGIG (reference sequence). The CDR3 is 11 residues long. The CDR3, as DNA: TGTGCCTGGAGTCTGGGTGAAAAACTGTTTTTT. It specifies CAWSLGEKLFF.

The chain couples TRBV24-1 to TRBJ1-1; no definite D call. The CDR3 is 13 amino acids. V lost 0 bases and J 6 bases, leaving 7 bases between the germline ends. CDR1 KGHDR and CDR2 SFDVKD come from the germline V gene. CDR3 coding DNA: TGTGCCACCAGTGATTTGCCCGGGTCTGAAGCTTTCTTT. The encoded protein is CATSDLPGSEAFF.

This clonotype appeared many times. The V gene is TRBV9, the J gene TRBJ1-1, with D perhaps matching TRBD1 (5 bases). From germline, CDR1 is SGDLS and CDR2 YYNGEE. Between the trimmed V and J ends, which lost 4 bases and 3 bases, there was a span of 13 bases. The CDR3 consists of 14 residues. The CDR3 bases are TGTGCCAGCAGCCAGGACACATCGTACACTGAAGCTTTCTTT. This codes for CASSQDTSYTEAFF.

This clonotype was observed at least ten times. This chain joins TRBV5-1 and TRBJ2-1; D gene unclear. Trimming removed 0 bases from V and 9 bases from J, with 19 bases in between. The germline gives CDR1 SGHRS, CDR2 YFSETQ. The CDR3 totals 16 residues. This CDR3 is CASSLVVFQTGGEQFF. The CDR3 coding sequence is TGCGCCAGCAGCTTGGTGGTTTTCCAAACGGGCGGTGAGCAGTTCTTC.